This TCR beta chain was recorded in a study of neurological immune-mediated disorders. Synthesis of cDNA was accomplished via 5'RACE employing 10-nucleotide random UMIs. Per sequencing run, 15-18 subjects together gave over 170 million TCR-beta sequences. MiXCR, run by TCRdb on the 5' RACE reads, gives a single entry per CDR3 protein. Of tens of thousands of distinct CDR3 sequences in the sample, about 4.9% were seen once. General study points: None of the CDR3 amino acid sequences of expanded clones were shared across subjects, and this suggested private repertoires in all groups.

Many counts were recorded for this clonotype. Its target is not known. Germline V gene sequence: CDR1 SEHNR, CDR2 FQNEAQ (reference sequence). With V trimmed by 4 bases and J by 2 bases, 7 bases remained unmatched. CDR3 length: 15 residues. The chain couples TRBV7-9 to TRBJ1-1, with 7 bases that match TRBD1. The TCR sequence derives from a man between 25 and 39 years old with multiple sclerosis. The material sequenced was PBMCs. The CDR3 region is CASSSRGQSNTEAFF. The CDR3 DNA follows: TGTGCCAGCAGCTCAAGGGGACAGTCTAACACTGAAGCTTTCTTT.